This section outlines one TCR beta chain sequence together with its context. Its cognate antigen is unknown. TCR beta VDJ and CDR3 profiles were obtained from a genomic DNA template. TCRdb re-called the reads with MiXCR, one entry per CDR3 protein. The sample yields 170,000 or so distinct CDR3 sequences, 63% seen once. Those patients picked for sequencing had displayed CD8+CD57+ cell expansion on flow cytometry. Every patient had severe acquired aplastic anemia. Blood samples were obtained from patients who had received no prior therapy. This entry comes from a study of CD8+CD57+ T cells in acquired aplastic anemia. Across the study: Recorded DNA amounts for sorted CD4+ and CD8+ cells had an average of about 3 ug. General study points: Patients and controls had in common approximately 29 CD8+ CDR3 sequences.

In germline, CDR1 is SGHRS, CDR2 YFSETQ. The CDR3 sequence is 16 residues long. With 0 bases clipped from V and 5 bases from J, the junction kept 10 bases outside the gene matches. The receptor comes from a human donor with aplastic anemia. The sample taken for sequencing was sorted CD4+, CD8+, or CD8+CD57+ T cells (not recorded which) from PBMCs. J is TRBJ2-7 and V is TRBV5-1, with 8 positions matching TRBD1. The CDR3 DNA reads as TGCGCCAGCAGCTTGGCCCGGGACAGGAATCTCCACGAGCAGTACTTC. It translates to CASSLARDRNLHEQYF.